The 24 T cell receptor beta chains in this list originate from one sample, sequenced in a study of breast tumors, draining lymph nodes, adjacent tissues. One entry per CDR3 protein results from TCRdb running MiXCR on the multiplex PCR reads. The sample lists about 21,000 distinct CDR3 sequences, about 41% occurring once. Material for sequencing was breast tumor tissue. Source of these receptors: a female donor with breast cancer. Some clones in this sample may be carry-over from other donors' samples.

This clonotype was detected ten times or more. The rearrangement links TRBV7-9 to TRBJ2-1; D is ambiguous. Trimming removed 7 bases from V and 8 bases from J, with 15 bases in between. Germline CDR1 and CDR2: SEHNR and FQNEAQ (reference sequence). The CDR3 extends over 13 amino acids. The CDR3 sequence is CASTPLFGDEQFF. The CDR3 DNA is TGTGCCAGCACCCCTCTATTTGGGGATGAGCAGTTCTTC.

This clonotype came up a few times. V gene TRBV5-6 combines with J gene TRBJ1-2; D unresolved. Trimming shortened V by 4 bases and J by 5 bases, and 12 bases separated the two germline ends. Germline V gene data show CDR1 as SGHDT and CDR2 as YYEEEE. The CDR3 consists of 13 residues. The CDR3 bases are TGTGCCAGCAGCCGCGAAAAAGGTTATGGCTACACCTTC. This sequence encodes CASSREKGYGYTF.

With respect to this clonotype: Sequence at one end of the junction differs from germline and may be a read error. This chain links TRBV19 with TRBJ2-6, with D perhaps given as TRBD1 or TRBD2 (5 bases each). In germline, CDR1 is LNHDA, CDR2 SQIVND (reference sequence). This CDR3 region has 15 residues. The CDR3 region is CASSPGVAGTNVLTF. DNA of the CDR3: TGTGCCAGTAGTCCCGGGGTAGCTGGGACCAACGTCCTGACCTTC.

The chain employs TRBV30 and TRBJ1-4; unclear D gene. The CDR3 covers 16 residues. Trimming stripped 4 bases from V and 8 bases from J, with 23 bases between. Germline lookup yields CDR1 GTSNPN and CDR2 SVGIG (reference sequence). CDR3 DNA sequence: TGTGCCTGGACAGACACCCTTGCCAATCTGCCCGAAAAACTGTTTTTT. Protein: CAWTDTLANLPEKLFF.

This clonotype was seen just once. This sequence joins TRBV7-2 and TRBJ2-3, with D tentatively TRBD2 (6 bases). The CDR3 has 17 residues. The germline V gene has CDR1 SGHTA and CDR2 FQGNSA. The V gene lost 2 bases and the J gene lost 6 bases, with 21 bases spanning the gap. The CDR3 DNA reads TGTGCCAGCAGCTTATTCGGGGGAGCGTTCGAGGGTGATACGCAGTATTTT. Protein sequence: CASSLFGGAFEGDTQYF. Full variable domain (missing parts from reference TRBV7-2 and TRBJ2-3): GAGVSQSPSNKVTEKGKDVELRCDPISGHTALYWYRQSLGQGLEFLIYFQGNSAPDKSGLPSDRFSAERTGGSVSTLTIQRTQQEDSAVYLCASSLFGGAFEGDTQYFGPGTRLTVL.

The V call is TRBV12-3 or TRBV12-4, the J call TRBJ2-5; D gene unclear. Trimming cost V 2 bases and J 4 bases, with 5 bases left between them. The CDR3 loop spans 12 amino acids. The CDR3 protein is CASSLSRETQYF. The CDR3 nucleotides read TGTGCCAGCAGTTTATCCAGAGAGACCCAGTACTTC.

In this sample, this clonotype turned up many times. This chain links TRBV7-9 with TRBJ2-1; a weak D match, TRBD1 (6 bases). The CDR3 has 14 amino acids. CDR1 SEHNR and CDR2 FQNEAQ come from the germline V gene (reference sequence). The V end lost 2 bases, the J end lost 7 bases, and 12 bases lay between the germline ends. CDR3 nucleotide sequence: TGTGCCAGCAGCTTAAGTAGGGGGAAGAATGAGCAGTTCTTC. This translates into CASSLSRGKNEQFF. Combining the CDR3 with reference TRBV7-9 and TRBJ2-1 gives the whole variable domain DTGVSQNPRHKITKRGQNVTFRCDPISEHNRLYWYRQTLGQGPEFLTYFQNEAQLEKSRLLSDRFSAERPKGSFSTLEIQRTEQGDSAMYLCASSLSRGKNEQFFGPGTRLTVL.

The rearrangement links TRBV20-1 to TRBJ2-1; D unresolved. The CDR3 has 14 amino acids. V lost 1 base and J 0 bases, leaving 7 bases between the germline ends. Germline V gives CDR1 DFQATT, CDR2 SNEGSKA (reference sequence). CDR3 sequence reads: CSARVGSSYNEQFF. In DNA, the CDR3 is TGCAGTGCTAGAGTTGGTAGCTCCTACAATGAGCAGTTCTTC.

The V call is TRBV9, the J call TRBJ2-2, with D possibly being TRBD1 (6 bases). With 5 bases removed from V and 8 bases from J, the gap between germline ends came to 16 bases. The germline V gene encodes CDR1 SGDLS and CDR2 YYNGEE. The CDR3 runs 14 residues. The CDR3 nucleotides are TGTGCCAGCAGGGAGGTACAGGGATTAGGGGAGCTGTTTTTT. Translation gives CASREVQGLGELFF.

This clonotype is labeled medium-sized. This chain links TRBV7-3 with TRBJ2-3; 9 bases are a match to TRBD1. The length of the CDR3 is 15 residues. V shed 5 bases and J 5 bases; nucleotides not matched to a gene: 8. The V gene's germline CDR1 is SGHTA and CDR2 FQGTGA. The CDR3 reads CASSEQTGGVDTQYF. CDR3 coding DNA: TGTGCCAGCAGCGAACAAACAGGGGGCGTAGATACGCAGTATTTT.

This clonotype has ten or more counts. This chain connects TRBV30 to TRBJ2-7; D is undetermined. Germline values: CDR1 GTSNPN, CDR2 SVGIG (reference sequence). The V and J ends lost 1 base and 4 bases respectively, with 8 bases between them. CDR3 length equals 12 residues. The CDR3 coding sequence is TGTGCCTGGAGTGAGTGGGGTTACGAGCAGTACTTC. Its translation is CAWSEWGYEQYF.

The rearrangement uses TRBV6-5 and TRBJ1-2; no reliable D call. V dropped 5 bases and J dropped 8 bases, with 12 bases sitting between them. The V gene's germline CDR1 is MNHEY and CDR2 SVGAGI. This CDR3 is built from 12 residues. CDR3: CASSTSQRGYTF. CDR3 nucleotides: TGTGCCAGCAGTACATCACAGAGAGGCTACACCTTC.

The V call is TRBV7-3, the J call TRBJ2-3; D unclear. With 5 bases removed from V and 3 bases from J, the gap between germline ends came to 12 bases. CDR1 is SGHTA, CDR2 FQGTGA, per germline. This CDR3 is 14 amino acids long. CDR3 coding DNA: TGTGCCAGCAGCGCCAGCACCCAGACAGATACGCAGTATTTT. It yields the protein CASSASTQTDTQYF.

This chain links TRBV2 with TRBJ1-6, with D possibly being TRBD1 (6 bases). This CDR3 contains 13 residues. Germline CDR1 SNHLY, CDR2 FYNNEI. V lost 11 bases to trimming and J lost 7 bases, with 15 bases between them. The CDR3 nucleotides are TGTGCCGGAAGGTGGCAGGGGAATTCACCCCTCCACTTT. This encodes CAGRWQGNSPLHF.

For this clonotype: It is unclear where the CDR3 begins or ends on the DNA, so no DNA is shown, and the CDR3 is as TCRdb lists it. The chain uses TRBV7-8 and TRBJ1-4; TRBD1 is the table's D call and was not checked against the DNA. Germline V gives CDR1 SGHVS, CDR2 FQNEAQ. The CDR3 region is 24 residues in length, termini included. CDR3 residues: CASSLGLSYEQYFGPGATNEKLFF.

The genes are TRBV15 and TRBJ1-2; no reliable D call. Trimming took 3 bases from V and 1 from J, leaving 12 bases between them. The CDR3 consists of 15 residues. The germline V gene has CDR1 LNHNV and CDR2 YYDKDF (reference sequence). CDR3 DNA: TGTGCCACCAGCAGGACCCGGGATCTTAACTATGGCTACACCTTC. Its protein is CATSRTRDLNYGYTF. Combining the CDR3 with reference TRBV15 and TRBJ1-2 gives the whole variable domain DAMVIQNPRYQVTQFGKPVTLSCSQTLNHNVMYWYQQKSSQAPKLLFHYYDKDFNNEADTPDNFQSRRPNTSFCFLDIRSPGLGDTAMYLCATSRTRDLNYGYTFGSGTRLTVV.

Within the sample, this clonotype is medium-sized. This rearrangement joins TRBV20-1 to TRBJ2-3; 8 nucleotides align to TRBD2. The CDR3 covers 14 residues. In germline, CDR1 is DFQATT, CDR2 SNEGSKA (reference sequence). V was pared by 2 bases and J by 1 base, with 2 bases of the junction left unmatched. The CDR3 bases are TGCAGTGCTAGACGTAGCGGGGGCACAGATACGCAGTATTTT. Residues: CSARRSGGTDTQYF.

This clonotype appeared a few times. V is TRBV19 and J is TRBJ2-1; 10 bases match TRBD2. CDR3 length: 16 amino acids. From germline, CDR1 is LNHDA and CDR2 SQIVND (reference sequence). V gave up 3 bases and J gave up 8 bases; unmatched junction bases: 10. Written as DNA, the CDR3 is TGTGCCAGTAGTATGAGGGCTAGCGGGAGATGGGATGAGCAGTTCTTC. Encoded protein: CASSMRASGRWDEQFF.

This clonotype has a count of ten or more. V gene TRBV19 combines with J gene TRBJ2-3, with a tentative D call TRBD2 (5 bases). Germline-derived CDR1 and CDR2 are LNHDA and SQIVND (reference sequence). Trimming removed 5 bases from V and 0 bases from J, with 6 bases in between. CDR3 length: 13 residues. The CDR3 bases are TGTGCCAGTAGTGAGGGTAGCACAGATACGCAGTATTTT. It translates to CASSEGSTDTQYF.

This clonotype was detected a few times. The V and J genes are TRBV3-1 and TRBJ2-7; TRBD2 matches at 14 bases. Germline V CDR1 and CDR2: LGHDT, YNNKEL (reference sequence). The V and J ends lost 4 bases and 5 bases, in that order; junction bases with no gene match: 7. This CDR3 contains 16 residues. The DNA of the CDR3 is TGTGCCAGCAGCCCCACGGGACTAGCGGGAGCGGACGAGCAGTACTTC. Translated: CASSPTGLAGADEQYF.

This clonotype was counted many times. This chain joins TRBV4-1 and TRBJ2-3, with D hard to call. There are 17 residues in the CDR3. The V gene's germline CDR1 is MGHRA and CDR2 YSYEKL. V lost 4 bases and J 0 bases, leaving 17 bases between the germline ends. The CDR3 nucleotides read TGCGCCAGCAGCCCCATTGTTCGAGGCCCAAGCACAGATACGCAGTATTTT. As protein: CASSPIVRGPSTDTQYF.

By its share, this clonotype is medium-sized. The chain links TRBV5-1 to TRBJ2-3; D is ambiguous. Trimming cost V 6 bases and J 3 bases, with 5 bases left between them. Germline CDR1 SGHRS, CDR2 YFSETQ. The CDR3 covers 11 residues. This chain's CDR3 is CASTQTDTQYF. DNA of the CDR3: TGCGCCAGCACCCAGACAGATACGCAGTATTTT.

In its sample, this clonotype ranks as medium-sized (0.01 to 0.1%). The CDR3 region has the DNA TGTGCCACCAGCCCCGAGGAGGGGTCTCTTCGGCAGTACTTC. Protein: CATSPEEGSLRQYF. The chain carries TRBV15 and TRBJ2-7; a weak D match, TRBD2 (6 bases). V was cut by 5 bases and J by 9 bases, with 20 bases left in between. The CDR3 has 14 amino acids. Germline V gene sequence: CDR1 LNHNV, CDR2 YYDKDF (reference sequence).

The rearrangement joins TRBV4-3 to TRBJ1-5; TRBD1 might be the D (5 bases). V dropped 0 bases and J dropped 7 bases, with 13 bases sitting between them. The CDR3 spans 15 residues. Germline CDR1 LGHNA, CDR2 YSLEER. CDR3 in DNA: TGCGCCAGCAGCCAAGATTCAGGGATCGGGCAGCCCCAGCATTTT. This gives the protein CASSQDSGIGQPQHF.